This entry describes one TCR beta chain. This sample is drawn from a study of blood T cell repertoires in COVID-19. Study context: Whether acute or convalescent, the COVID-19 samples came from the United States, Italy and Spain. T cells, B-cell-depleted T cells, or PBMCs provided the cDNA or gDNA that served as material.

Sequenced by immunoSEQ multiplex PCR; TCRdb stores in-frame clones only, minus some. The sample carries fewer than 200,000 clones, 65% to 90% recorded once. Germline V lookup: CDR1 KGHSH, CDR2 LQKENI. The ends lost 5 bases at V and 0 bases at J; junction bases unmatched: 5. The CDR3 consists of 16 residues. This receptor was obtained from a man aged 50-59 years with active or convalescent COVID-19. Material for sequencing was peripheral blood. The rearrangement uses TRBV18 and TRBJ1-3; 9 positions agree with TRBD1. CDR3 in DNA: TGTGCCAGCTCAGAAGGACAGGGGCACTCTGGAAACACCATATATTTT. Protein: CASSEGQGHSGNTIYF.